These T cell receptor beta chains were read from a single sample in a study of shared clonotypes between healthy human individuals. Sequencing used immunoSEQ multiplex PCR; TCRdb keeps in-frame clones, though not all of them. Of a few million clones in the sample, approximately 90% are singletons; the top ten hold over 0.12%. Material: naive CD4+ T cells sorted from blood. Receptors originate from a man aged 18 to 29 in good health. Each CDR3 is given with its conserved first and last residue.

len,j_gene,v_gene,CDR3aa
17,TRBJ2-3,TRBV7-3,CASSWTSGGPATDTQYF
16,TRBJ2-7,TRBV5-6,CASSLVPGQTTYEQYF
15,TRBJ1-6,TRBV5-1,CASSYRISENSPLHF
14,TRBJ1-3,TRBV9,CASSVTGDGNTIYF
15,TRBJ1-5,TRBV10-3,CAISESGGSYQPQHF
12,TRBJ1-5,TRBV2,CASSDWGQPQHF
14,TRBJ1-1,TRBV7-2,CASSGGTANTEAFF
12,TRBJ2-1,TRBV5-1,CASSGPRDSLFF
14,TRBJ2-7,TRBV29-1,CSVSWRHGDQEQYF
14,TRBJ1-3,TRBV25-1,CASGGWGDGNTIYF
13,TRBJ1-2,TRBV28,CASRLTAFRGYTF
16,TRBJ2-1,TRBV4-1,CASSHLGLAVYNEQFF
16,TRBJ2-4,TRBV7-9,CASSLGGQGVKNIQYF
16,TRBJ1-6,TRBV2,CASSEGGGSYNSPLHF
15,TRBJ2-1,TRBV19,CASGNGGLGFNEQFF
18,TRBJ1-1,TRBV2,CASSDGVGVGGLNTEAFF
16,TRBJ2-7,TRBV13,CASSLSGGTGGYEQYF
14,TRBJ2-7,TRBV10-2,CASSVTGATYEQYF
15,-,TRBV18,CASSRGWQGSYEQYF
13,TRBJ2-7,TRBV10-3,CAISYRVGDEQYF
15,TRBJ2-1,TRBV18,CASSPPELYYNEQFF
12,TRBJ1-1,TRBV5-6,CASSLVSTEAFF
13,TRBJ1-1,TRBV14,CASSIRWGAEAFF
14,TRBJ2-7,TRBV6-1,CASRGDRASYEQYF
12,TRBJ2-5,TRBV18,CASSPGQETQYF
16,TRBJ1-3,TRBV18,CASSPPSGTNGNTIYF
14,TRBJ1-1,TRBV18,CASSETGWNTEAFF
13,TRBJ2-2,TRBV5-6,CASSHTNTGELFF
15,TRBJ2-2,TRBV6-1,CASIGGTSNTGELFF
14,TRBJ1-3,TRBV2,CASRKSLVGNTIYF
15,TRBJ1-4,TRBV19,CASSMWSRTNEKLFF
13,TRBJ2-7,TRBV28,CASSLRGLYEQYF